The present entry profiles one TCR beta chain with its context. Antigen: not known. Anti-CD3/anti-CD28 beads served as a nonspecific positive control stimulus. Sorting selected CD4+ T cells upregulating both CD40 ligand and CD69. Before stimulation, PBMCs underwent CD8+ T cell depletion. Anti-CD28/CD49d costimulation, CD40-blocking antibody and enfuvirtide were given to CD8-depleted PBMCs for 15 to 20 hours. The CDR3 covers 15 residues. The V segment lost 8 bases and the J segment 0 bases; nucleotides outside the gene matches: 8. Germline-derived CDR1 and CDR2 are LNHDA and SQIVND (reference sequence). This specimen belongs to a study of persistence of HIV-infected CD4 T cells. Overall study results and limits: TCR oligoclonality correlated with proviral oligoclonality in the same sorted populations.

Sequencing used immunoSEQ version 4 in survey mode. The protocol was immunoSEQ multiplex PCR, while the TCRdb copy is restricted to in-frame clones and leaves out a portion. The sample records some 50,000 clones, about nine tenths being singletons. The chain links TRBV19 to TRBJ1-1; the match to TRBD1 covers 8 bases. The input for sequencing was CD4+ T cells sorted from PBMCs after approximately 20-hour stimulation, taken from a patient who received antiretroviral therapy. This sequence originates from an adult woman with HIV who was CMV-seropositive. CDR3 in amino acids: CASLDRATMNTEAFF. The CDR3, as DNA: TGTGCCAGTCTGGACAGGGCAACCATGAACACTGAAGCTTTCTTT.